These 14 T cell receptor beta chains originate from one sample sequenced in a study of cytomegalovirus exposure and HLA in healthy donors. The PCR had 60 Vbeta and 13 Jbeta primers. The method was immunoSEQ multiplex PCR; TCRdb's version includes in-frame clones alone and lacks a portion of them. The sample includes 250,000 to 350,000 clones, over 85% seen only once; the top ten take roughly 2.1%. Source material: PBMCs. These receptor sequences come from a woman aged 18-29 years in good health and CMV-seronegative.

The chain uses TRBV5-4 and TRBJ2-1, with 7 bases lining up with TRBD2. Per the germline V gene, CDR1 is SGHNT and CDR2 is YYREEE (reference sequence). CDR3 length: 15 amino acids. V shed 4 bases and J 6 bases; nucleotides not matched to a gene: 10. The CDR3: CASSPGTTRTNEQFF. CDR3 DNA sequence: TGTGCCAGCAGCCCCGGGACTACCAGGACCAATGAGCAGTTCTTC.

The V call is TRBV7-8, the J call TRBJ1-2; the D is unclear. Germline V gene data show CDR1 as SGHVS and CDR2 as FQNEAQ. The germline V and J ends were trimmed by 7 bases and 3 bases, with 15 bases remaining between them. The CDR3 contains 14 residues. Here the CDR3 DNA reads TGTGCCAGCAACTCCGCGGGCACCGACTATGGCTACACCTTC. Encoded protein: CASNSAGTDYGYTF.

The genes are TRBV2 and TRBJ1-1; D might be TRBD1 (6 bases). Germline CDR1 is SNHLY and CDR2 is FYNNEI. CDR3 length: 14 residues. V was shortened by 1 base and J by 7 bases, with 13 bases between the two germline ends. This CDR3 reads CASSEVAGALEAFF. CDR3 in DNA: TGTGCCAGCAGTGAAGTGGCGGGGGCCCTTGAAGCTTTCTTT.

J is TRBJ1-5 and V is TRBV6-4; tentative D call: TRBD1 (6 bases). The CDR3 extends over 16 amino acids. The germline V gene has CDR1 MRHNA and CDR2 SNTAGT. V dropped 2 bases and J dropped 1 base, with 12 bases sitting between them. The CDR3 sequence is CASSDADRNSNQPQHF. CDR3 nucleotide sequence: TGTGCCAGCAGTGACGCGGACAGAAACAGCAATCAGCCCCAGCATTTT.

V and J are TRBV11-1 and TRBJ2-1; a possible D gene is TRBD2 (6 bases). Trimming stripped 7 bases from V and 12 bases from J, with 25 bases between. The CDR3 contains 15 residues. CDR1 is SGHAT and CDR2 is FQDESV in the germline V gene (reference sequence). CDR3 residues: CASTLKAGTSLGQFF. The CDR3 DNA sequence: TGTGCCAGCACACTTAAGGCGGGGACCTCCCTTGGGCAGTTCTTC.

The genes are TRBV10-3 and TRBJ2-2, with D possibly being TRBD2 (6 bases). The V and J ends lost 8 bases and 1 base respectively, with 14 bases between them. Germline V gene data show CDR1 as ENHRY and CDR2 as SYGVKD. This CDR3 spans 15 amino acids. CDR3 DNA: TGTGCCATCGGTTTACGGCGGGGGAACACCGGGGAGCTGTTTTTT. Amino acid sequence: CAIGLRRGNTGELFF.

The chain couples TRBV2 to TRBJ2-2; TRBD1 is a possible D gene (5 bases). The CDR3 consists of 15 residues. The ends were cut back, 10 bases at V and 4 bases at J, with 19 bases in the middle. The germline gives CDR1 SNHLY, CDR2 FYNNEI. The CDR3 DNA reads as TGTGCCACCTCGACAGACCTTACCGCCACCGGGGAGCTGTTTTTT. It is translated as CATSTDLTATGELFF.

This clone was recorded a few times. The chain's CDR3 is CASSRGTEAFF. The CDR3 DNA reads TGTGCCAGCAGTCGGGGGACTGAAGCTTTCTTT. The J gene is TRBJ1-1, the V gene TRBV6-6; a weak D match, TRBD1 (5 bases). Per the germline V gene, CDR1 is MNHNY and CDR2 is SVGAGI (reference sequence). The CDR3 covers 11 residues. V shed 5 bases and J shed 5 bases, with 6 bases lying between them.

In this sample, this clone turned up once. V is TRBV5-4 and J is TRBJ1-4; D is ambiguous. The CDR3 has 14 amino acids. The V end was cut by 2 bases, the J end by 5 bases, with 10 bases between. CDR1 and CDR2 (germline): SGHNT, YYREEE (reference sequence). CDR3 sequence (DNA): TGTGCCAGCAGCTTCGGAGAAAAAAATGAAAAACTGTTTTTT. Its protein product is CASSFGEKNEKLFF.

The rearrangement uses TRBV6-5 and TRBJ2-1; 12 bases match TRBD2. J lost 4 bases, V lost 5 bases, and 3 bases had no gene match. From germline, CDR1 is MNHEY and CDR2 SVGAGI. This CDR3 region has 15 residues. In DNA form, the CDR3 reads TGTGCCAGCAGTCAGACTAGCGGGGGTTACAATGAGCAGTTCTTC. It yields the protein CASSQTSGGYNEQFF.

This chain uses TRBV28 with TRBJ1-2; 9 bases line up with TRBD1. The V segment lost 4 bases and the J segment 7 bases; nucleotides outside the gene matches: 7. The CDR3 loop spans 14 amino acids. CDR1 and CDR2 (germline): MDHEN, SYDVKM. The CDR3 here is CASSSPTGGFGYTF. CDR3 DNA: TGTGCCAGCAGTTCCCCGACAGGGGGTTTTGGCTACACCTTC.

The chain links TRBV7-7 to TRBJ1-3; D gene unclear. Germline lookup yields CDR1 SSHAT and CDR2 FNYEAQ (reference sequence). The CDR3 runs to 13 residues. V was cut by 4 bases and J by 4 bases, with 8 bases left in between. The CDR3 protein is CASSSGWGNTIYF. Here the CDR3 DNA reads TGTGCCAGCAGCTCCGGGTGGGGAAACACCATATATTTT.

This chain links TRBV30 with TRBJ1-2; D is perhaps TRBD1 (6 bases). Germline-derived CDR1 and CDR2 are GTSNPN and SVGIG (reference sequence). The CDR3 is made up of 11 amino acids. Trimming stripped 1 base from V and 6 bases from J, with 6 bases between. The CDR3 is CAWSAGDGYTF. CDR3 sequence (DNA): TGTGCCTGGAGTGCAGGGGATGGCTACACCTTC. Using reference TRBV30 and TRBJ1-2 for the parts outside the CDR3, the full variable domain is SQTIHQWPATLVQPVGSPLSLECTVEGTSNPNLYWYRQAAGRGLQLLFYSVGIGQISSEVPQNLSASRPQDRQFILSSKKLLLSDSGFYLCAWSAGDGYTFGSGTRLTVV.

The sample holds one count of this clone. This sequence joins TRBV6-5 and TRBJ2-7, with TRBD1 matching 9 bases. In germline, CDR1 is MNHEY, CDR2 SVGAGI. The CDR3 contains 14 residues. J lost 3 bases, V lost 6 bases, and 6 bases had no gene match. CDR3 in amino acids: CASRLGQGIYEQYF. For the CDR3, the DNA is TGTGCCAGCAGGCTGGGACAGGGAATCTACGAGCAGTACTTC.